The present TCR beta chain was sequenced within a study of OX40 agonist ivuxolimab in advanced cancers. About the study as a whole: The costimulatory receptor OX40 (CD134) was targeted by ivuxolimab, a fully human IgG2 agonistic monoclonal antibody. The dose-escalation cohort was about 87% male with a mean age of around 62 years, ranging from roughly 20 to 80. Peripheral TCRbeta sequencing aimed to test whether ivuxolimab altered TCR sequence diversity and caused clonal T-cell expansion. Intravenous ivuxolimab was administered to patients every 2 weeks at six dose levels: 0.01, 0.1, 0.3, 1.5, 3 and 10 mg/kg. Of the roughly 51 patients in dose escalation, some 20 had hepatocellular carcinoma, about 15 had melanoma, 9 had renal cell carcinoma and 9 had head and neck cancer. Patients were allowed to have had prior anti-PD-1, anti-PD-L1 or anti-CTLA-4 therapy, and around 37% of the dose-escalation patients had previously received checkpoint inhibitors. The paper reports the monotherapy dose-escalation portion (N = 52 patients) of the phase I ivuxolimab trial. Partial responses occurred in three dose-escalation patients, of whom one had hepatocellular carcinoma and two had cutaneous melanoma. Study-wide conclusions, independent of this receptor: After ivuxolimab, more expanded clones were found on average in CD8+ T cells than in CD4+ T cells. In partial responders in the 0.1-3.0 mg/kg groups, normalized peripheral clonal expansion was found to be among the lowest, especially among CD8+ T cells. Which antigens the clonally expanded peripheral T cells were specific for was not determined. Low levels of normalized T-cell clonal expansion were also shown by some nonresponding patients. At doses from 0.1 to 3.0 mg/kg, clonal expansion was seen in both CD4+ and CD8+ blood T cells between baseline and week 6.

The germline V gene specifies SGHAT as CDR1 and FQNNGV as CDR2. The CDR3, from cysteine to phenylalanine, totals 14 residues. Of the read, only the CDR3 DNA is kept; its 42 bases are in frame from base 1. About this clone itself: There is no known antigen for this receptor. Germline and junction disagree at one end, which may indicate a read error.

Patients with autoimmune disease history or receiving systemic immunosuppression were excluded from the trial. Peripheral blood for TCR sequencing was drawn from every dose cohort at baseline, at cycle 4 day 1 and at cycle 7 day 1. Samples came from an open-label, multicenter, first-in-human phase I dose-escalation trial of ivuxolimab. Adults with locally advanced or metastatic melanoma, renal cell, hepatocellular, or head and neck squamous cell carcinoma were enrolled in the trial. Before TCR sequencing, CD4+ T cells and CD8+ T cells from peripheral blood were sorted into separate populations. Genomic DNA was extracted from sorted cells for sequencing of the TCRbeta CDR3 region. The immunoSEQ Assay was used to sequence the TCRbeta CDR3 regions. Held by TCRdb, this immuneACCESS table contains in-frame sequences only and omits some clones. Under half of the omission traces to an unresolved V gene where checked; the cause of the rest is unknown. In all, the sample holds about 94,000 clones, and around 87% of those were seen once. The top ten hold about 0.33% of the sample.

This material consisted of CD4+ or CD8+ T cells sorted from blood, taken in a trial of the OX40 agonist ivuxolimab. The sequence is built from TRBV11-2 and TRBJ1-3, and perhaps TRBD1 as D gene, on 5 matching bases. This TCR was recovered from an adult with an advanced solid tumor such as melanoma, head and neck, liver or kidney cancer. The nucleotide sequence reads as follows: TGTGCCAGCAGCGGGGCCCTAACTGGGAACACCATATATTTT. Translated, it reads CASSGALTGNTIYF. The CDR3, completed at both ends by the reference TRBV11-2 and TRBJ1-3 genes, gives the full variable domain EAGVAQSPRYKIIEKRQSVAFWCNPISGHATLYWYQQILGQGPKLLIQFQNNGVVDDSQLPKDRFSAERLKGVDSTLKIQPAKLEDSAVYLCASSGALTGNTIYFGEGSWLTVV.